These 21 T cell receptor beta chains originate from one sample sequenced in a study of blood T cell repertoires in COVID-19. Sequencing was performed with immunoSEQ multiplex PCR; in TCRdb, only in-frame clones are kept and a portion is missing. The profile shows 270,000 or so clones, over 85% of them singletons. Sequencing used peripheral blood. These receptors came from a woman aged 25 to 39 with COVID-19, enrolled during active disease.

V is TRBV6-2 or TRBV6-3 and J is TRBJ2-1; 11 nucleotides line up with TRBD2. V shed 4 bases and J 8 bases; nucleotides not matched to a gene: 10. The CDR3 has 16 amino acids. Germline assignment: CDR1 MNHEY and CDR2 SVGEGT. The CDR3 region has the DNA TGTGCCAGCAGTTCCCCTTCTAGCGGGGGGAAGGATGAGCAGTTCTTC. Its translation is CASSSPSSGGKDEQFF.

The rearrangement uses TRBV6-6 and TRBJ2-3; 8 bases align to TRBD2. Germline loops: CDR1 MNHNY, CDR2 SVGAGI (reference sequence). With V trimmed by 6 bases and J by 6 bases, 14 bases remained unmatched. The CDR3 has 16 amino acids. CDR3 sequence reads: CASSSQGRGVYDTQYF. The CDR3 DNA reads TGTGCCAGCAGCTCTCAGGGGCGGGGGGTTTACGATACGCAGTATTTT.

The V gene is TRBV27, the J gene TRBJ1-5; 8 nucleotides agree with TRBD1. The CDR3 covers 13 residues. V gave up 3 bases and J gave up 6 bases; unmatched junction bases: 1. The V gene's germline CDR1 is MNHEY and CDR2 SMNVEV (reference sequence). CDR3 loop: CASSLGQAQPQHF. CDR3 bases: TGTGCCAGCAGTTTGGGACAGGCTCAGCCCCAGCATTTT.

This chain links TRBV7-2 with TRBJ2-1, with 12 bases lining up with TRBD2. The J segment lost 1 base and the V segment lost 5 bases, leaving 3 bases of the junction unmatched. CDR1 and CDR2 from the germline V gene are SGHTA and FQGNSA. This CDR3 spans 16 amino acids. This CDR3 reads CASSILAGGSYNEQFF. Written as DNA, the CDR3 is TGTGCCAGCAGCATACTAGCGGGGGGTTCCTACAATGAGCAGTTCTTC.

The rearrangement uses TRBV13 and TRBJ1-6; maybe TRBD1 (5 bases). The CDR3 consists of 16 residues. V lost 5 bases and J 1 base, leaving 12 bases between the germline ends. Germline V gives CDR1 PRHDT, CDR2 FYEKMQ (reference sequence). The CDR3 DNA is TGTGCCAGCAGCCCGGGGGGGGAATCCTATAATTCACCCCTCCACTTT. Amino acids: CASSPGGESYNSPLHF.

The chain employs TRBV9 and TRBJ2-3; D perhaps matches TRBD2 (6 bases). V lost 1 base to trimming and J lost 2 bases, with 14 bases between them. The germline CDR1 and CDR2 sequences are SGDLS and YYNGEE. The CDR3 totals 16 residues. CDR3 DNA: TGTGCCAGCAGCGTACTCAGCGGGTCGTACACAGATACGCAGTATTTT. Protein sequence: CASSVLSGSYTDTQYF.

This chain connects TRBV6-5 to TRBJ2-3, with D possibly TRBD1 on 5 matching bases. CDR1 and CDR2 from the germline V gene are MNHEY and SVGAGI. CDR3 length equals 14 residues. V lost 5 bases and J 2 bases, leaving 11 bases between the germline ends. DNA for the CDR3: TGTGCCAGCAGTCGACAGATAATCACAGATACGCAGTATTTT. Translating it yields CASSRQIITDTQYF.

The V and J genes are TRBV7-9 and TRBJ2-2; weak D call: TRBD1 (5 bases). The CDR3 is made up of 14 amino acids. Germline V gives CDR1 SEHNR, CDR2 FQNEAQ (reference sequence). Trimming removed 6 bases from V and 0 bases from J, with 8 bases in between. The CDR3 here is CASRQASNTGELFF. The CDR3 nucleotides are TGTGCCAGCAGACAGGCTTCGAACACCGGGGAGCTGTTTTTT. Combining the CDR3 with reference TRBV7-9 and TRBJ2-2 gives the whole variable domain DTGVSQNPRHKITKRGQNVTFRCDPISEHNRLYWYRQTLGQGPEFLTYFQNEAQLEKSRLLSDRFSAERPKGSFSTLEIQRTEQGDSAMYLCASRQASNTGELFFGEGSRLTVL.

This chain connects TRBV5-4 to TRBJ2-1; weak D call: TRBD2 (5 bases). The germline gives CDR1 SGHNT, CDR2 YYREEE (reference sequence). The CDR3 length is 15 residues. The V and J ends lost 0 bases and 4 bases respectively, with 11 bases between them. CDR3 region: CASSLGGVWYNEQFF. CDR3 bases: TGTGCCAGCAGCTTGGGGGGAGTGTGGTACAATGAGCAGTTCTTC.

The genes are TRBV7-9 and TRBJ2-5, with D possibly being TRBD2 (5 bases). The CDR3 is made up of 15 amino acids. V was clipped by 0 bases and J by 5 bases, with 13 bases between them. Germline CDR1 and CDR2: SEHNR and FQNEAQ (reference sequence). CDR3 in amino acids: CASSLARAVMETQYF. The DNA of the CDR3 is TGTGCCAGCAGCTTAGCGCGGGCAGTAATGGAGACCCAGTACTTC.

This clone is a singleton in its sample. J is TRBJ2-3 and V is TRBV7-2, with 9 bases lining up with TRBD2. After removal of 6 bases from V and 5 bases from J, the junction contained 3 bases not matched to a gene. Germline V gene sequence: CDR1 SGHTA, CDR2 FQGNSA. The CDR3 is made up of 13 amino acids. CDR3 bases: TGTGCCAGCAGTGGACTAGCGTTAGATACGCAGTATTTT. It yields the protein CASSGLALDTQYF.

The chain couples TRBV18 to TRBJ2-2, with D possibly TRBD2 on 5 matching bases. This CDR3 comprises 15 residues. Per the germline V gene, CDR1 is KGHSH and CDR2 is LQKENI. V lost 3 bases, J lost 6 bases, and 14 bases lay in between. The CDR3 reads CASSPSLTGAGELFF. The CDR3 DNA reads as TGTGCCAGCTCACCGTCACTCACCGGGGCCGGGGAGCTGTTTTTT.

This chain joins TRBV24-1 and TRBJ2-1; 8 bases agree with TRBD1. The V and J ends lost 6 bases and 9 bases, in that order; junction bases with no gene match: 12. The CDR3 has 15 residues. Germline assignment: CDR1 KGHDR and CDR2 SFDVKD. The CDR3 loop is CATSPDRDLFGEQFF. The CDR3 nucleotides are TGTGCCACCAGTCCGGACAGGGATCTGTTCGGTGAGCAGTTCTTC.

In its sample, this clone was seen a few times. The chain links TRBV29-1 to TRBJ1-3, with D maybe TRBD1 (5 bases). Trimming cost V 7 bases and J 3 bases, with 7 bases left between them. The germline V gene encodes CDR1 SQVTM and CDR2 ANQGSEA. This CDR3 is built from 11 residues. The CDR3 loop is CSARVGNTIYF. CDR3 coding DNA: TGCAGCGCCAGGGTTGGAAACACCATATATTTT.

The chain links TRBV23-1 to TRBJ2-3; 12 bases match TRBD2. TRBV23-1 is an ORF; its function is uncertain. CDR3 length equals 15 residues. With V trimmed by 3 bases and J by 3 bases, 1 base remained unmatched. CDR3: CASSQLAGGTDTQYF. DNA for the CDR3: TGCGCCAGCAGTCAGCTAGCGGGGGGGACAGATACGCAGTATTTT.

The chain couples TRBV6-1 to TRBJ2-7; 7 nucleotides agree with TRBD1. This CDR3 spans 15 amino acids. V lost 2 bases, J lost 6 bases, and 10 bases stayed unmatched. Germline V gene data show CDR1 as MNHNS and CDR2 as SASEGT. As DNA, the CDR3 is TGTGCCAGCAGTGAACAGACAGGGAGACAGCGCGAGCAGTACTTC. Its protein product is CASSEQTGRQREQYF.

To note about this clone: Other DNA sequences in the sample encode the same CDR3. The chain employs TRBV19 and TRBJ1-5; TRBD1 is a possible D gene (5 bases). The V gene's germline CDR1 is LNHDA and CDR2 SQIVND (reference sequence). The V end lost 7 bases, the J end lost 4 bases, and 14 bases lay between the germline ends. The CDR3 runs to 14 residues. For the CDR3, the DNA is TGTGCCAGTAATCGGGGGGAAGGGAATCAGCCCCAGCATTTT. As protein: CASNRGEGNQPQHF.

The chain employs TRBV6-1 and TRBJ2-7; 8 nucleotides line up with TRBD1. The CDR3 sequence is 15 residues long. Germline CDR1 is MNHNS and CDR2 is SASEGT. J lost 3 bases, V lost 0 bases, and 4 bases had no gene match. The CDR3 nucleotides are TGTGCCAGCAGTGAAGCGCAGGACAGGGTCTACGAGCAGTACTTC. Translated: CASSEAQDRVYEQYF.

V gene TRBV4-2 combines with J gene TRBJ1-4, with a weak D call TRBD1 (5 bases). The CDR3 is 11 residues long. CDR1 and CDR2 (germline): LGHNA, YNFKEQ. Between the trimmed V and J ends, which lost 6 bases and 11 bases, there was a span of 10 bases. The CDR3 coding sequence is TGTGCCAGCAGGGGAGGGACTAAACTGTTTTTT. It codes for CASRGGTKLFF.

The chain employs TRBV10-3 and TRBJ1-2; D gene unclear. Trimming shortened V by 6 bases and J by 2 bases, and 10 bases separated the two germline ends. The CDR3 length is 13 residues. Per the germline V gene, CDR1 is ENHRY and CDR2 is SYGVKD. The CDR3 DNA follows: TGTGCCATCAGGTCAGGCGAAAACTATGGCTACACCTTC. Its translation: CAIRSGENYGYTF.

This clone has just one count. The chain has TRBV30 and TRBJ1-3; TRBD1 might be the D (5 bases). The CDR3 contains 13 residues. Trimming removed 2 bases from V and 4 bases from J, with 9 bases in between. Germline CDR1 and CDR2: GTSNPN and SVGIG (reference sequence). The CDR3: CAWSQTEGNTIYF. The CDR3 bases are TGTGCCTGGAGTCAGACAGAAGGAAACACCATATATTTT.